This TCR beta chain was sequenced for a study of breast tumors, draining lymph nodes, adjacent tissues. The ends lost 2 bases at V and 4 bases at J; junction bases unmatched: 3. Per the germline V gene, CDR1 is DFQATT and CDR2 is SNEGSKA (reference sequence). The CDR3 is 15 residues long. As to this clonotype: The antigen is unknown.

Overall study results and limits: That most tumor T cells come from lymph nodes remained unproven.

TCRdb fed the multiplex PCR reads into MiXCR, producing one record per CDR3 protein. Of tens of thousands of distinct CDR3 sequences listed, 68% were seen once; the top ten hold about a quarter. This TCR derives from a female donor with breast cancer. Some clones in this sample may be carry-over from other donors' samples. The sample was tumor-adjacent breast tissue. The genes are TRBV20-1 and TRBJ2-1; TRBD2 aligns across 12 bases. In nucleotides, the CDR3 is TGCAGTGCTAGACCGACTAGCGGGAGTTACAATGAGCAGTTCTTC. Amino acid sequence: CSARPTSGSYNEQFF.